A single sample gave rise to the 8 T cell receptor beta chains below, sequenced in a study of patients and donors after allogeneic stem cell transplantation. TCRdb reprocessed the RT-PCR reads with MiXCR, giving one entry per CDR3 protein. The data contain about 57,000 distinct CDR3 sequences, roughly 15% of them singletons. Source material: blood, either unsorted or a sorted T cell fraction (not recorded which). The origin of the receptors is a human donor who was either an allogeneic HSCT recipient or a stem cell or donor lymphocyte infusion donor (not recorded which). It is not recorded whose cells these are; they may come from a transplant donor.

This clonotype has more than one count but fewer than ten. The V call is TRBV11-1, the J call TRBJ2-1; 7 positions match TRBD2. There are 15 residues in the CDR3. The J segment lost 7 bases and the V segment lost 5 bases, leaving 11 bases of the junction unmatched. Germline loops: CDR1 SGHAT, CDR2 FQDESV (reference sequence). The CDR3 sequence is CASSEAGLVYNEQFF. The DNA of the CDR3 is TGTGCCAGCAGCGAAGCGGGACTTGTTTATAATGAGCAGTTCTTC.

This clonotype was seen only a few times. The chain has TRBV20-1 and TRBJ1-2; D is possibly TRBD1 (5 bases). Deletions cut 5 bases from V and 4 bases from J, with 14 bases between. Germline values: CDR1 DFQATT, CDR2 SNEGSKA (reference sequence). The CDR3 contains 13 residues. The CDR3 region is CSAAAGFGYGYTF. For the CDR3, the DNA is TGCAGTGCTGCCGCAGGGTTCGGCTATGGCTACACCTTC.

There are many counts of this clonotype. The chain has TRBV7-9 and TRBJ1-1; D perhaps matches TRBD1 (5 bases). Deletions cut 5 bases from V and 4 bases from J, with 17 bases between. The CDR3 runs 15 residues. CDR1 and CDR2 (germline): SEHNR, FQNEAQ (reference sequence). The CDR3 DNA follows: TGTGCCAGCAGCCGACCAGGGAAGGGGTTCACTGAAGCTTTCTTT. Translation: CASSRPGKGFTEAFF.

This clonotype turned up a few times. V is TRBV19 and J is TRBJ2-7, with 9 nucleotides matching TRBD1. Unmatched junction bases numbered 5, after V lost 6 bases and J lost 2 bases. Germline V lookup: CDR1 LNHDA, CDR2 SQIVND (reference sequence). This CDR3 comprises 14 residues. The CDR3: CASSTGTGTYEQYF. For the CDR3, the DNA is TGTGCCAGTAGCACCGGGACAGGGACCTACGAGCAGTACTTC.

The gene calls are TRBV19 and TRBJ2-3; 9 bases match TRBD1. From germline, CDR1 is LNHDA and CDR2 SQIVND (reference sequence). This CDR3 comprises 16 residues. V lost 0 bases to trimming and J lost 6 bases; unmatched junction nucleotides: 7. The CDR3 region has the DNA TGTGCCAGTAGTATAGATCAAGGGACAGGGTCCGATACGCAGTATTTT. It translates to CASSIDQGTGSDTQYF.

This clonotype appeared a few times. The rearrangement uses TRBV12-3 or TRBV12-4 and TRBJ1-3; D not resolved. The CDR3 runs to 14 residues. Trimming cost V 7 bases and J 0 bases, with 10 bases left between them. The CDR3 reads CASNPGNSGNTIYF. The CDR3 region has the DNA TGTGCCAGCAACCCGGGGAACTCTGGAAACACCATATATTTT.

This clonotype was seen a handful of times. The rearrangement uses TRBV20-1 and TRBJ2-3; D ambiguous. The CDR3 covers 16 residues. The V end was cut by 5 bases, the J end by 0 bases, with 18 bases between. The germline V gene has CDR1 DFQATT and CDR2 SNEGSKA (reference sequence). The CDR3 reads CSAATFRALSTDTQYF. CDR3 bases: TGCAGTGCTGCCACTTTTCGGGCCCTTAGCACAGATACGCAGTATTTT.

The chain carries TRBV7-2 and TRBJ2-1; D possibly uses TRBD1 or TRBD2 (5 bases each). Germline CDR1 reads SGHTA; CDR2 reads FQGNSA. The CDR3 totals 13 residues. V was clipped by 5 bases and J by 9 bases, with 14 bases between them. CDR3 DNA: TGTGCCAGCAGCCTGGGGGTTTTGGGTGAGCAGTTCTTC. Residues: CASSLGVLGEQFF.